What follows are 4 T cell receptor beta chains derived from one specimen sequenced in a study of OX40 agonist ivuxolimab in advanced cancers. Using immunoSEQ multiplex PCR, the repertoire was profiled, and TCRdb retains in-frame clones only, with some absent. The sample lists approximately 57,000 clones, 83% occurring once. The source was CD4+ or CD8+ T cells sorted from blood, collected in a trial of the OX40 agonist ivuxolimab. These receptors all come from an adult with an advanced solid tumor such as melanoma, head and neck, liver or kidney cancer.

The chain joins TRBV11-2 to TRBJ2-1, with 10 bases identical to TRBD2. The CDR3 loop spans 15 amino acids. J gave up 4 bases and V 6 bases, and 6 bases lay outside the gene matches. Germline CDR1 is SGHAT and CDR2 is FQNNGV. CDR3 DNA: TGTGCCAGCAGGTTGAGCGGGAGGGTTTACAATGAGCAGTTCTTC. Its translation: CASRLSGRVYNEQFF.

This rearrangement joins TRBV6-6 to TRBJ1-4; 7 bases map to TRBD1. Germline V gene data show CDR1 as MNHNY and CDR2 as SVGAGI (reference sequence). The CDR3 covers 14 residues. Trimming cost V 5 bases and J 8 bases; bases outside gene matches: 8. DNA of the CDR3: TGTGCCAGCAGTCCCCAAGGGGGCCGGGAAAAACTGTTTTTT. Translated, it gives CASSPQGGREKLFF.

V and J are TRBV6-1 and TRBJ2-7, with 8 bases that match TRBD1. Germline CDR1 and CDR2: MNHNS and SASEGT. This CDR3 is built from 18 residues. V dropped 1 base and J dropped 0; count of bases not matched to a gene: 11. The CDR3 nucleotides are TGTGCCAGCAGTGAAGGGGGGGCAGGGGGCAGGAGCTCCTACGAGCAGTACTTC. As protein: CASSEGGAGGRSSYEQYF.

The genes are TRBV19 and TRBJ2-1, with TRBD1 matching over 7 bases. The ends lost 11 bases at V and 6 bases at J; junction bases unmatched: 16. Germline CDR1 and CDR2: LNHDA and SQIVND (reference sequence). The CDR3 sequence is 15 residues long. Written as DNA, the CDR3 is TGTGCCGCCCAAACCGACAGGGCCGGGCGCAATGAGCAGTTCTTC. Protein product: CAAQTDRAGRNEQFF.